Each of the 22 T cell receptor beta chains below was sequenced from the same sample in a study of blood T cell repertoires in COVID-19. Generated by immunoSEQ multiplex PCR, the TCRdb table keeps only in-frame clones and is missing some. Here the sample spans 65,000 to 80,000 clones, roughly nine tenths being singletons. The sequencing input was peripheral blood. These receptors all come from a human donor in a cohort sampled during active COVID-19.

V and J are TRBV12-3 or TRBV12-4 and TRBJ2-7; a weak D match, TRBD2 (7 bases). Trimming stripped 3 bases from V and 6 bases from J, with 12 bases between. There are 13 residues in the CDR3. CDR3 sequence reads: CASSFGGLSEQYF. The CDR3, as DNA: TGTGCCAGCAGTTTCGGGGGGCTGAGCGAGCAGTACTTC.

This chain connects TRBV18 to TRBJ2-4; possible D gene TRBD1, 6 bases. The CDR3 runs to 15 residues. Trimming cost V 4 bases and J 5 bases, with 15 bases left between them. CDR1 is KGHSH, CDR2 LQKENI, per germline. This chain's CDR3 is CASSRNRAAENIQYF. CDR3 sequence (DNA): TGTGCCAGCTCACGCAACAGGGCGGCCGAAAACATTCAGTACTTC.

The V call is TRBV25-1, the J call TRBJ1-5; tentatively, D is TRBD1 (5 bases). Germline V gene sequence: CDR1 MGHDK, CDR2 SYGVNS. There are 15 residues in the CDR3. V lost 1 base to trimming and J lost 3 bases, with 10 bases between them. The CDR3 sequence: CASSESGGNNQPQHF. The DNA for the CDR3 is TGTGCCAGCAGTGAATCTGGGGGGAACAATCAGCCCCAGCATTTT.

The CDR3 DNA reads TGTGCCAGCAGTTTTTCCAGGGGGGCCTACAATGAGCAGTTCTTC. Its protein is CASSFSRGAYNEQFF. The chain has TRBV28 and TRBJ2-1, with D perhaps matching TRBD1 (7 bases). The CDR3 sequence is 15 residues long. V lost 3 bases, J lost 2 bases, and 11 bases lay in between. Germline CDR1 MDHEN, CDR2 SYDVKM. The whole variable domain, remainder taken from reference TRBV28 and TRBJ2-1, is DVKVTQSSRYLVKRTGEKVFLECVQDMDHENMFWYRQDPGLGLRLIYFSYDVKMKEKGDIPEGYSVSREKKERFSLILESASTNQTSMYLCASSFSRGAYNEQFFGPGTRLTVL.

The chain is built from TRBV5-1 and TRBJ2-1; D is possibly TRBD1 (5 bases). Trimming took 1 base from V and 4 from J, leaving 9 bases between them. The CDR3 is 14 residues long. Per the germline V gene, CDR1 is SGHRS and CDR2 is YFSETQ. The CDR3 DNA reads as TGCGCCAGCAGCTTGTCTAGGGGATACAATGAGCAGTTCTTC. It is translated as CASSLSRGYNEQFF.

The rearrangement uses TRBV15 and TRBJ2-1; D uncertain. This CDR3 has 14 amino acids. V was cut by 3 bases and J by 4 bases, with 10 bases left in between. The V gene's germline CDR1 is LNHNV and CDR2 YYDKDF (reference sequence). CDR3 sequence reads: CATSSLVSYNEQFF. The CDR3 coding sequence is TGTGCCACCAGCAGCCTAGTATCTTACAATGAGCAGTTCTTC.

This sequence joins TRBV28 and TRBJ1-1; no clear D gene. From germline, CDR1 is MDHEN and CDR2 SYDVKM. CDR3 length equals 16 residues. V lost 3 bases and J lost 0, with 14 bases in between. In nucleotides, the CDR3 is TGTGCCAGCAGTTTCACCCGACGCCAGGTGAACACTGAAGCTTTCTTT. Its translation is CASSFTRRQVNTEAFF.

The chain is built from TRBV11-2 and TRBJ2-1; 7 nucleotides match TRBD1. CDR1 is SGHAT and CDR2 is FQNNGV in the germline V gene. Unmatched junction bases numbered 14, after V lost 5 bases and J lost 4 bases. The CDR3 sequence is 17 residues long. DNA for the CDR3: TGTGCCAGCAGCGGACGACAGGGTCAAGCTCCGTACAATGAGCAGTTCTTC. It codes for CASSGRQGQAPYNEQFF.

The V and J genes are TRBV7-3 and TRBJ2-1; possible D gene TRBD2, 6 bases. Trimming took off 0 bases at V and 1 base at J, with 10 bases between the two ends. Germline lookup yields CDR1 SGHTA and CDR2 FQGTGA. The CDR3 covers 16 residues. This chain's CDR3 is CASSLTAGSSYNEQFF. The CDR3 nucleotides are TGTGCCAGCAGCTTAACGGCGGGGTCTTCCTACAATGAGCAGTTCTTC.

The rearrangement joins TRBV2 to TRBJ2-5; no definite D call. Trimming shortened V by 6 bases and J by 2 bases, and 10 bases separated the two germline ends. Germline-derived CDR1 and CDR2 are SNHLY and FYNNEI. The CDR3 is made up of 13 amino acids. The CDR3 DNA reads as TGTGCCAGCAGCCCCCTGAGACAAGAGACCCAGTACTTC. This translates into CASSPLRQETQYF.

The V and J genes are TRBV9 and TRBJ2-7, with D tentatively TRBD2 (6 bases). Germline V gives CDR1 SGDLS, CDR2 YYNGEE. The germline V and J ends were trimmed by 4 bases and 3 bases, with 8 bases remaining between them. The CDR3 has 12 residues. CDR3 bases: TGTGCCAGCAGCCTTAGCGGCTACGAGCAGTACTTC. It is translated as CASSLSGYEQYF.

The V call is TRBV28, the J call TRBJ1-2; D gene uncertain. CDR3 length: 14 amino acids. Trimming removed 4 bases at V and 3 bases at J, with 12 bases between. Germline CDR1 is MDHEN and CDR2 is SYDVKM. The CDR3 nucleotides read TGTGCCAGCAGTTCCCCCCAGGAATACTATGGCTACACCTTC. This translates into CASSSPQEYYGYTF.

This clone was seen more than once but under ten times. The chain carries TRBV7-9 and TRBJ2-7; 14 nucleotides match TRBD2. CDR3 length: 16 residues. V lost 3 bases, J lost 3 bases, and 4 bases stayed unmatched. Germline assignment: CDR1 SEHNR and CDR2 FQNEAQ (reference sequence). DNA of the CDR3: TGTGCCAGCAGCTTGGGGACTAGCGGGAGCAACTACGAGCAGTACTTC. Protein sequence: CASSLGTSGSNYEQYF. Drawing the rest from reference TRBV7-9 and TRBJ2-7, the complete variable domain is DTGVSQNPRHKITKRGQNVTFRCDPISEHNRLYWYRQTLGQGPEFLTYFQNEAQLEKSRLLSDRFSAERPKGSFSTLEIQRTEQGDSAMYLCASSLGTSGSNYEQYFGPGTRLTVT.

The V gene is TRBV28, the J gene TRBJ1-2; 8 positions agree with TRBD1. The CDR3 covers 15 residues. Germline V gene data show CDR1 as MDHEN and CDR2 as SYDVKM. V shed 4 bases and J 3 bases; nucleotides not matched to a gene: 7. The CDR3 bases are TGTGCCAGCAGTTCCTGGACAGGGAGCTACTATGGCTACACCTTC. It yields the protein CASSSWTGSYYGYTF.

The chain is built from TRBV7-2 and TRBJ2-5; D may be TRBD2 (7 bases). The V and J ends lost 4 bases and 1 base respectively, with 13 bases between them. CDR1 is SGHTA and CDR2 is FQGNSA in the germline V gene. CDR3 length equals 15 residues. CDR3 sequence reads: CASSSIGGVQETQYF. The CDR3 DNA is TGTGCCAGCAGCTCAATAGGGGGGGTCCAAGAGACCCAGTACTTC.

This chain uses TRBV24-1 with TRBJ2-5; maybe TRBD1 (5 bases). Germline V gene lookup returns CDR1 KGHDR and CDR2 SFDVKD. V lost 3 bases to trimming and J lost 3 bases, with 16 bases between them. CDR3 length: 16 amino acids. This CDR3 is CATSDNMVGREETQYF. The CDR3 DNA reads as TGTGCCACCAGTGATAATATGGTCGGCAGGGAAGAGACCCAGTACTTC.

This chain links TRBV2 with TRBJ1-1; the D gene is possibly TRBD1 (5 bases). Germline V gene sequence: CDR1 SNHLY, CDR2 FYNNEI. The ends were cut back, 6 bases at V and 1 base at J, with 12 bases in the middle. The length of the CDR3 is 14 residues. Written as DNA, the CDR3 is TGTGCCAGCAGACCGGGACTGACGAACACTGAAGCTTTCTTT. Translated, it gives CASRPGLTNTEAFF. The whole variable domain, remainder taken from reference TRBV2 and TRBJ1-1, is EPEVTQTPSHQVTQMGQEVILRCVPISNHLYFYWYRQILGQKVEFLVSFYNNEISEKSEIFDDQFSVERPDGSNFTLKIRSTKLEDSAMYFCASRPGLTNTEAFFGQGTRLTVV.

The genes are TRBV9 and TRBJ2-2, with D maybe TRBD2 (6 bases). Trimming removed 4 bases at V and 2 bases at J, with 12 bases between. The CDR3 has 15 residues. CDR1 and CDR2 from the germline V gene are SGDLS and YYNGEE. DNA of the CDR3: TGTGCCAGCAGCTTGAGGGACTTCAACACCGGGGAGCTGTTTTTT. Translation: CASSLRDFNTGELFF.

The DNA for the CDR3 is TGTGCCAGCAGCTCCGGAGGTGGGGTGCCCACCGGGGAGCTGTTTTTT. Translated, it gives CASSSGGGVPTGELFF. The gene calls are TRBV5-6 and TRBJ2-2; a possible D gene is TRBD2 (5 bases). Per germline, CDR1 SGHDT and CDR2 YYEEEE. V lost 3 bases, J lost 4 bases, and 16 bases lay in between. The CDR3 runs 16 residues.

CDR3 protein: CASSYGGATDTQYF. CDR3 DNA sequence: TGTGCCAGCAGCTACGGGGGGGCCACAGATACGCAGTATTTT. The chain has TRBV7-9 and TRBJ2-3, with 8 bases aligning to TRBD2. In germline, CDR1 is SEHNR, CDR2 FQNEAQ (reference sequence). The CDR3 totals 14 residues. The V and J ends lost 4 bases and 2 bases, in that order; junction bases with no gene match: 2.

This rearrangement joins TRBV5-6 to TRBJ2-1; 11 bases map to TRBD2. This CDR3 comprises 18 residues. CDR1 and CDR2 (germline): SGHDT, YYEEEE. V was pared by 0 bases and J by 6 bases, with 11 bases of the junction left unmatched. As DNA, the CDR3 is TGTGCCAGCAGCTTGGGTAGGGTAGCGGGAGGGTTTGGCAATGAGCAGTTCTTC. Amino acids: CASSLGRVAGGFGNEQFF.

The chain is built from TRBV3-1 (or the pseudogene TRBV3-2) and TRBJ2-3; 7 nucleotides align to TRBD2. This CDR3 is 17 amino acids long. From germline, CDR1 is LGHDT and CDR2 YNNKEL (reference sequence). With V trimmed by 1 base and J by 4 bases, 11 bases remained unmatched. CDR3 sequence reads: CASSQGVSSGRADTQYF. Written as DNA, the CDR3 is TGTGCCAGCAGCCAAGGGGTCTCGTCGGGGAGGGCAGATACGCAGTATTTT.